The text below deals with one T cell receptor (beta chain). The CDR3 sequence is 14 residues long. The germline V gene has CDR1 SGHAT and CDR2 FQNNGV. Trimming took off 2 bases at V and 8 bases at J, with 13 bases between the two ends. The data derive from a study of blood T cell repertoires in COVID-19. About the research overall: The United States, Italy and Spain were the sources of the acute and convalescent COVID-19 samples. PBMCs, B-cell-depleted T cells, or T cells provided the cDNA or gDNA that made up the material.

As handled by the study authors: Cell counts per sample came from amplifying reference gene primers. Measured with immunoSEQ multiplex PCR; TCRdb has only the in-frame clones, and not every one. For V, J and clone size, that table is used; D and trimming come from the DNA. The table has about 200,000 clones, more than 65% seen once. The sample was peripheral blood. V is TRBV11-2 and J is TRBJ2-1, with D perhaps matching TRBD2 (5 bases). The TCR comes from a man aged 45-60 years with active or convalescent COVID-19. The CDR3 bases are TGTGCCAGCAGCTTAACGGTGAGGGATGATGAGCAGTTCTTC. Encoded protein: CASSLTVRDDEQFF. The full variable domain, completed using reference TRBV11-2 and TRBJ2-1, is EAGVAQSPRYKIIEKRQSVAFWCNPISGHATLYWYQQILGQGPKLLIQFQNNGVVDDSQLPKDRFSAERLKGVDSTLKIQPAKLEDSAVYLCASSLTVRDDEQFFGPGTRLTVL.